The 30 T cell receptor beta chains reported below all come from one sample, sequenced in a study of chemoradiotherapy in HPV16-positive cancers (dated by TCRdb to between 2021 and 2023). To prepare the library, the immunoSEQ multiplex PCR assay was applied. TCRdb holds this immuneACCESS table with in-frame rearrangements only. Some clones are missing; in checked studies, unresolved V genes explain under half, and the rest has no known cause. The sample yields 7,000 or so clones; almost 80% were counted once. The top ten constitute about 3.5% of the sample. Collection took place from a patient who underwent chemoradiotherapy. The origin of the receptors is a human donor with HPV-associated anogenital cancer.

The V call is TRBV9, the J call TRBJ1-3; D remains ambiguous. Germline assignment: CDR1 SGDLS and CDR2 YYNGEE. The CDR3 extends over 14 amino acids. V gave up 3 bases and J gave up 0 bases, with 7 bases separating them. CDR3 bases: TGTGCCAGCAGCGCTCGCCGCTCTGGAAACACCATATATTTT. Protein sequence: CASSARRSGNTIYF.

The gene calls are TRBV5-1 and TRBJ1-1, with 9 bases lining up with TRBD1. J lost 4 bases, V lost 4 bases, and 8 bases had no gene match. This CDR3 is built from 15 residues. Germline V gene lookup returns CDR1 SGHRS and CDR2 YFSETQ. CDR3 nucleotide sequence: TGCGCCAGCAGCCCAGAGGGACAGGGATCCACTGAAGCTTTCTTT. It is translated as CASSPEGQGSTEAFF.

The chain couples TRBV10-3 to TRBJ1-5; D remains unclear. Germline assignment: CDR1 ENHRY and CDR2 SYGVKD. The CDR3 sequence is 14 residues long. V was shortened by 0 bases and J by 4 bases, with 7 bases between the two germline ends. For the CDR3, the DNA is TGTGCCATCAGTGAGTCGGCCAGTAATCAGCCCCAGCATTTT. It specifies CAISESASNQPQHF.

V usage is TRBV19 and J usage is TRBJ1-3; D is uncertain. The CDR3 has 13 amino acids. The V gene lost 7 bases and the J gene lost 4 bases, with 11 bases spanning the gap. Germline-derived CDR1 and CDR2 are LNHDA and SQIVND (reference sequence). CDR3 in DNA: TGTGCCAGTAAGGTGGTCGCGGGAAACACCATATATTTT. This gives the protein CASKVVAGNTIYF.

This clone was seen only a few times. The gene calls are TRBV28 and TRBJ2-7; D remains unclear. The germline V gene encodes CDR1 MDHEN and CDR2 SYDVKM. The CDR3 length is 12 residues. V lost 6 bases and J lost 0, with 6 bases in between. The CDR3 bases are TGTGCCAGCAGGGTCGGCTCCTACGAGCAGTACTTC. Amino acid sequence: CASRVGSYEQYF.

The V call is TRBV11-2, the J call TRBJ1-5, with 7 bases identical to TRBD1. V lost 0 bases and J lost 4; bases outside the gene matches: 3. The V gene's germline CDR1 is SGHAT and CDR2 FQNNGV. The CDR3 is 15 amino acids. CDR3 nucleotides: TGTGCCAGCAGCTTAGAGGCAGGGGGTAATCAGCCCCAGCATTTT. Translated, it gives CASSLEAGGNQPQHF. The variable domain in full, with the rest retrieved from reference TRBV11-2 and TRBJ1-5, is EAGVAQSPRYKIIEKRQSVAFWCNPISGHATLYWYQQILGQGPKLLIQFQNNGVVDDSQLPKDRFSAERLKGVDSTLKIQPAKLEDSAVYLCASSLEAGGNQPQHFGDGTRLSIL.

CDR3 protein: CASRRYYSSYEQYF. The CDR3 nucleotides are TGTGCCAGCAGACGATATTACAGCTCCTACGAGCAGTACTTC. V is TRBV5-6 and J is TRBJ2-7; D gene uncertain. The V gene lost 5 bases and the J gene lost 0 bases, with 12 bases spanning the gap. This CDR3 comprises 14 residues. Per germline, CDR1 SGHDT and CDR2 YYEEEE.

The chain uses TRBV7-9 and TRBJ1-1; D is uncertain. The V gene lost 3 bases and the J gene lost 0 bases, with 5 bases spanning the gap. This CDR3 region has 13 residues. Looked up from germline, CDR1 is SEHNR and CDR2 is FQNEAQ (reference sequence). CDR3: CASSFPMNTEAFF. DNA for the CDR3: TGTGCCAGCAGCTTCCCCATGAACACTGAAGCTTTCTTT.

The CDR3 sequence is CASSLVPDSNEQFF. The CDR3 DNA follows: TGTGCCAGCAGTTTAGTCCCCGACAGCAATGAGCAGTTCTTC. The chain couples TRBV28 to TRBJ2-1, with TRBD1 as a possible D gene (5 bases). Germline CDR1 MDHEN, CDR2 SYDVKM. V dropped 2 bases and J dropped 6 bases, with 11 bases sitting between them. The CDR3 is 14 residues long.

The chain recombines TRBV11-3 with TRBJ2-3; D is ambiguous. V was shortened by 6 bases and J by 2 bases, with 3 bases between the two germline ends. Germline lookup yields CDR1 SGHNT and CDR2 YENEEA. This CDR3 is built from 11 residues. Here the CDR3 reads CASSYTDTQYF. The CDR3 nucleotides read TGTGCCAGCAGTTACACAGATACGCAGTATTTT.

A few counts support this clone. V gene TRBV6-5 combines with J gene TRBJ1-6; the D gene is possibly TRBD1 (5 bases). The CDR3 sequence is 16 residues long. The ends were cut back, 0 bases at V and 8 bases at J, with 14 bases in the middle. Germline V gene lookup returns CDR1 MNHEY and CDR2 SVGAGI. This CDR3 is CASSYSTTSRDSPLHF. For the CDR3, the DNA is TGTGCCAGCAGTTACTCGACGACCAGCAGGGATTCACCCCTCCACTTT.

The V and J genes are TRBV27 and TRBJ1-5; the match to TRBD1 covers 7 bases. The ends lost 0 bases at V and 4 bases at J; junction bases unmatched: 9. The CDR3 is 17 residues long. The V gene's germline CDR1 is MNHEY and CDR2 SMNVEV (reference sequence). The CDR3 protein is CASSLSYRDSRNQPQHF. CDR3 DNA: TGTGCCAGCAGTTTATCGTATAGGGACAGTCGAAATCAGCCCCAGCATTTT.

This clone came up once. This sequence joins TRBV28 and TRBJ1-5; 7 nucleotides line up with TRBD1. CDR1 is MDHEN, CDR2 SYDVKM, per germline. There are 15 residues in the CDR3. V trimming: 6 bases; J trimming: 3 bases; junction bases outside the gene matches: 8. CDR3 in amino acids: CASRRTTGVNQPQHF. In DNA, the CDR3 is TGTGCCAGCAGGCGTACCACAGGGGTCAATCAGCCCCAGCATTTT.

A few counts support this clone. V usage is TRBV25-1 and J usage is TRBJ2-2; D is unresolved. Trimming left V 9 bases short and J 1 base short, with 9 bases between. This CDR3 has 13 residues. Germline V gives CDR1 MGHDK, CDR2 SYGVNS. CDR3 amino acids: CASRRENTGELFF. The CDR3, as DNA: TGTGCCAGTAGGAGAGAGAACACCGGGGAGCTGTTTTTT.

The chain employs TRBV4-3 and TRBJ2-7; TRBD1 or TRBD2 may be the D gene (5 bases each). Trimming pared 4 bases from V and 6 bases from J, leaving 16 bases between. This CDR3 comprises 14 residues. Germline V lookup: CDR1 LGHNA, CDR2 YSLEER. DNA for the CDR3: TGCGCCAGCAGCCTCGGCATTCTTGGGGGCGAGCAGTACTTC. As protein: CASSLGILGGEQYF.

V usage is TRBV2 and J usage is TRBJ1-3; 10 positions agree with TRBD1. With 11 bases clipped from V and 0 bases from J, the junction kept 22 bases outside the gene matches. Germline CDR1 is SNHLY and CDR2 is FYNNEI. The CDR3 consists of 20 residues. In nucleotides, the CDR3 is TGTGCCGCCATGCGGGGGAGGGACAGGGGAGTCCTAAGCTCTGGAAACACCATATATTTT. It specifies CAAMRGRDRGVLSSGNTIYF. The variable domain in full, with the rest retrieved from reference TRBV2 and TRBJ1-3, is EPEVTQTPSHQVTQMGQEVILRCVPISNHLYFYWYRQILGQKVEFLVSFYNNEISEKSEIFDDQFSVERPDGSNFTLKIRSTKLEDSAMYFCAAMRGRDRGVLSSGNTIYFGEGSWLTVV.

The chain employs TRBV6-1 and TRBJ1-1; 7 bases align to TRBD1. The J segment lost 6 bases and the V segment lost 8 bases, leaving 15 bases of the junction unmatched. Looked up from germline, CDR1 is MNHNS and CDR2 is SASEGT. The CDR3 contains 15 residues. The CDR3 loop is CASPGPGGLASEAFF. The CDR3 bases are TGTGCCAGCCCGGGCCCAGGGGGTTTGGCGTCTGAAGCTTTCTTT.

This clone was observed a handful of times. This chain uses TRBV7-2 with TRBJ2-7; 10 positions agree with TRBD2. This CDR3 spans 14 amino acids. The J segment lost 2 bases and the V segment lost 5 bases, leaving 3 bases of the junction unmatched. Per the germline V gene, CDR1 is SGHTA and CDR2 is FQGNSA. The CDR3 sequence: CASSPTSGAYEQYF. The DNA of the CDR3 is TGTGCCAGCAGCCCCACTAGCGGGGCCTACGAGCAGTACTTC.

The CDR3 nucleotides are TGTGCCAGCAGCCTAAGGGACTATTCCTACGAGCAGTACTTC. Protein sequence: CASSLRDYSYEQYF. The V call is TRBV11-2, the J call TRBJ2-7; TRBD2 agrees at 7 bases. The junction had 5 bases not matched to a gene; V was cut back by 5 bases and J by 1 base. The CDR3 contains 14 residues. Germline CDR1 SGHAT, CDR2 FQNNGV.

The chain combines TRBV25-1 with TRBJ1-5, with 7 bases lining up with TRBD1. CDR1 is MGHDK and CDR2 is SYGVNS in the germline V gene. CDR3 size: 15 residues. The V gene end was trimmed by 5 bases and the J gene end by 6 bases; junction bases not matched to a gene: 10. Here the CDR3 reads CASSLKGQLGQPQHF. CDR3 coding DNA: TGTGCCAGCAGTCTAAAGGGACAGTTGGGTCAGCCCCAGCATTTT.

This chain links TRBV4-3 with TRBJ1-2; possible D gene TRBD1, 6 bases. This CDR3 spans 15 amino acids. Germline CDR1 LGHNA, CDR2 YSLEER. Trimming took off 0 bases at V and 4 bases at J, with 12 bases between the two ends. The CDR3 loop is CASSQDTGFSYGYTF. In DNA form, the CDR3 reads TGCGCCAGCAGCCAAGATACAGGGTTCAGCTATGGCTACACCTTC.

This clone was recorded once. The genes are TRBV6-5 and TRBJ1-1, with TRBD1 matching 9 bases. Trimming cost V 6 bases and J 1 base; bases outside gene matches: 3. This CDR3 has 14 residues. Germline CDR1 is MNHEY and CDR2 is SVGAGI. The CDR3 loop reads CASRDRGPNTEAFF. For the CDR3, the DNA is TGTGCCAGCAGGGACAGGGGTCCGAACACTGAAGCTTTCTTT.

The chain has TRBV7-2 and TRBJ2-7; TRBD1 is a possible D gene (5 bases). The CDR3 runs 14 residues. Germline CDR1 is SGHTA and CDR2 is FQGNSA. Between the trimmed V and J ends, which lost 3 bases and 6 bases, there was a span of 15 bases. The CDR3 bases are TGTGCCAGCAGCTTTTATCCGGGTCAGGGCGAGCAGTACTTC. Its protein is CASSFYPGQGEQYF.

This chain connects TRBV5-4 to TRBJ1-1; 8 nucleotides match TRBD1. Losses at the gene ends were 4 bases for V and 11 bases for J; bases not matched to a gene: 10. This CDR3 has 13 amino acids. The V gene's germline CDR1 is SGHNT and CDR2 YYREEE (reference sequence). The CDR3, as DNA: TGTGCCAGCAGCCTGGACAGGGAGGTAAGGGCTTTCTTT. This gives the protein CASSLDREVRAFF.

The CDR3 loop is CASSPTLNTEAFF. CDR3 in DNA: TGCGCCAGCAGCCCGACCCTGAACACTGAAGCTTTCTTT. The chain links TRBV5-1 to TRBJ1-1; unclear D gene. The CDR3 has 13 residues. Germline-derived CDR1 and CDR2 are SGHRS and YFSETQ. Trimming left V 4 bases short and J 0 bases short, with 7 bases between. The complete variable domain, with remaining parts taken from reference TRBV5-1 and TRBJ1-1, reads KAGVTQTPRYLIKTRGQQVTLSCSPISGHRSVSWYQQTPGQGLQFLFEYFSETQRNKGNFPGRFSGRQFSNSRSEMNVSTLELGDSALYLCASSPTLNTEAFFGQGTRLTVV.

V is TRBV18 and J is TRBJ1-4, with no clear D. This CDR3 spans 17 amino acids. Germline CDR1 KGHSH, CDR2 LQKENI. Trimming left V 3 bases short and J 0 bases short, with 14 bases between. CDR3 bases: TGTGCCAGCTCACCGGCCGGGGTGGGAGCAACTAATGAAAAACTGTTTTTT. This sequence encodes CASSPAGVGATNEKLFF.

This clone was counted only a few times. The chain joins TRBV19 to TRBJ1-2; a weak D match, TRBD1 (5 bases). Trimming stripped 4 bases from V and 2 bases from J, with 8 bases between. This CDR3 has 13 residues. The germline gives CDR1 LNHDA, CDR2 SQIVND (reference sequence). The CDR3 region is CASSKEGNYGYTF. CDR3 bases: TGTGCCAGTAGTAAGGAGGGGAACTATGGCTACACCTTC. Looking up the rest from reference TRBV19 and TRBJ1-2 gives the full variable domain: DGGITQSPKYLFRKEGQNVTLSCEQNLNHDAMYWYRQDPGQGLRLIYYSQIVNDFQKGDIAEGYSVSREKKESFPLTVTSAQKNPTAFYLCASSKEGNYGYTFGSGTRLTVV.

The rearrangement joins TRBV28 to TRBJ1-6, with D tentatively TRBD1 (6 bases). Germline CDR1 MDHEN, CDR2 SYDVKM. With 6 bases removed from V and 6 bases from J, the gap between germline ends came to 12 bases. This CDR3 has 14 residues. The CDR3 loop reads CASRVTGLNSPLHF. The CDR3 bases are TGTGCCAGCAGAGTGACAGGACTTAATTCACCCCTCCACTTT.

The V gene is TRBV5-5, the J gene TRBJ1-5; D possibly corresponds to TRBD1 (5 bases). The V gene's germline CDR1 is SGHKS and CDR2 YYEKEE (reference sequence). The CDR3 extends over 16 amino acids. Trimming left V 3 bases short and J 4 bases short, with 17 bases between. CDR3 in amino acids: CASSWDPRTGNQPQHF. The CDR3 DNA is TGTGCCAGCAGCTGGGACCCAAGGACGGGAAATCAGCCCCAGCATTTT.

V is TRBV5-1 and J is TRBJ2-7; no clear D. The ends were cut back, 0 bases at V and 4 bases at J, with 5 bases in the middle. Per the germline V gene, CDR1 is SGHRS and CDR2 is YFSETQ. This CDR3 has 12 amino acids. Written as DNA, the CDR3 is TGCGCCAGCAGCTTGGAACCGTACGAGCAGTACTTC. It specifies CASSLEPYEQYF.